These T cell receptor beta chains were read from a single sample in a study of post-analysis software for immune sequencing data. TCRdb independently ran MiXCR on the PCR reads; one entry per CDR3 protein. The data contain about 430,000 distinct CDR3 sequences, approximately 38% of them singletons. Sample: blood. The receptor set was obtained from a girl aged 2-15 years with multiple sclerosis. Both conserved end residues are part of each CDR3. Each record gives: V gene, J gene, CDR3 protein.

TRBV16	TRBJ1-6	CASSQSLYRKNSPLHF
TRBV28	TRBJ2-1	CASSTQGYLSSYNEQFF
TRBV20-1	TRBJ1-2	CSAKQGRESGYTF
TRBV6-2/TRBV6-3	TRBJ2-7	CASNPPGGEQYF
TRBV24-1	TRBJ1-2	CATGDRTYGYTF
TRBV5-5	NA	CASSFYRDEQYF
TRBV20-1	TRBJ2-7	CSALDRGRYEQYF
TRBV7-9	TRBJ2-3	CASSFILGVTDTQYF
TRBV28	NA	CTSPPSETGQYYEQYF
TRBV10-3	TRBJ2-1	CAITRPDGQGGNEQFF
TRBV5-1	TRBJ2-1	CASSPEINEQFF
TRBV4-1	TRBJ1-2	CASSQEATAYGYTF
TRBV20-1	TRBJ2-1	CSAIHVGGSSYNEQFF
TRBV19	TRBJ2-1	CASSFGQGTYNEQFF
TRBV12-3/TRBV12-4	TRBJ2-4	CASRAGGTLGQKNIQYF